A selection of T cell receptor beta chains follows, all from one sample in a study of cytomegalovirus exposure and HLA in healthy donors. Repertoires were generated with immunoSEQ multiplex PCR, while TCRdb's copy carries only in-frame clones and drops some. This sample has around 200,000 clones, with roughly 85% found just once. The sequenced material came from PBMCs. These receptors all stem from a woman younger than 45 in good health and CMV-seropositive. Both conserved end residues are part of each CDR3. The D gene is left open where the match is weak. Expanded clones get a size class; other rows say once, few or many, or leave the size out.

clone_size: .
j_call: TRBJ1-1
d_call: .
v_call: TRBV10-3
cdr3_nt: TGTGCCATCAGTGAACGGAGGCACGGGAACACTGAAGCTTTCTTT
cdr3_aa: CAISERRHGNTEAFF

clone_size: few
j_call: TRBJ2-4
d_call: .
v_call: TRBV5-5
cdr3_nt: TGTGCCAGCAGTCGATGGGGGCAGGGCTCTGACATTCAGTACTTC
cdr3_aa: CASSRWGQGSDIQYF

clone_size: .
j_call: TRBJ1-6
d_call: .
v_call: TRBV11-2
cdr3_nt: TGTGCCGCCGGGGGGGAATCCTATAATTCACCCCTCCACTTT
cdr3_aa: CAAGGESYNSPLHF

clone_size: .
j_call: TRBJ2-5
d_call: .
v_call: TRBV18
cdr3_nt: TGTGCCAGCTCACCACCATCTCTGCAAGAGACCCAGTACTTC
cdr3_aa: CASSPPSLQETQYF

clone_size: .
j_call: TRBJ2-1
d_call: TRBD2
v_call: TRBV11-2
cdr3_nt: TGTGCCAGCAGCTTAGGCGCCAACGGGGAGGGGTACAATGAGCAGTTCTTC
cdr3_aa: CASSLGANGEGYNEQFF

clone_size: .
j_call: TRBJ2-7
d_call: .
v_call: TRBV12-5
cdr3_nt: TGTGCTAGTGGTTTCCCAGGCGAGGGCGTCCTCTCCTACGAGCAGTACTTC
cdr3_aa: CASGFPGEGVLSYEQYF

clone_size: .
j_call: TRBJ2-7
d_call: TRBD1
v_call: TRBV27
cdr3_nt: TGTGCCAGCAGACTGACAGGGGGCTCTTACGAGCAGTACTTC
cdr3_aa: CASRLTGGSYEQYF

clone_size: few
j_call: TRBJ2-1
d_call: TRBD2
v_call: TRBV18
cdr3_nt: TGTGCCAGCTCACCCTCGGTCGCCCTAGCGGGGGGGCGGAATGAGCAGTTCTTC
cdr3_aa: CASSPSVALAGGRNEQFF

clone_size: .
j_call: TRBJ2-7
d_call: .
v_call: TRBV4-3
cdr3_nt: TGCGCCAGCAGCCGGGCCCCCAGGGAAGGCGACGAGCAGTACTTC
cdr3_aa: CASSRAPREGDEQYF

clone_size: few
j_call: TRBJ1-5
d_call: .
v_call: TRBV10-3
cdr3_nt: TGTGCCAGCAGTGATGGCCCCGAGGGCAATCAGCCCCAGCATTTT
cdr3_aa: CASSDGPEGNQPQHF

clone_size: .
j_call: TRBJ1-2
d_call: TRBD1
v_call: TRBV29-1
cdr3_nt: TGCAGCGCGGGGCGACAGGGGGGCGACTATGGCTACACCTTC
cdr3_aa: CSAGRQGGDYGYTF

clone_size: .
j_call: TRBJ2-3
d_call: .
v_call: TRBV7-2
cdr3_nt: TGTGCCAGCACCAGAGAAGGAGCTAGCACAGATACGCAGTATTTT
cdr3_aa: CASTREGASTDTQYF

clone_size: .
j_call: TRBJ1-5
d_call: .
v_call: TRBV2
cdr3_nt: TGTGCCAGCAGTGAAAGCGGGGGGGTACGCTCTGCTTTT
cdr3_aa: CASSESGGVRSAF

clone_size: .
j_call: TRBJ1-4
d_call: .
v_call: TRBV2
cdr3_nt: TGTGCCAGCAGTGCACTACAGGGTGGGACTAATGAAAAACTGTTTTTT
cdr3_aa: CASSALQGGTNEKLFF

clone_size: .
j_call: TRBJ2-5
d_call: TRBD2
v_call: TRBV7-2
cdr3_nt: TGTGCCAGCAGCCAGCGACTAGCGGGTGAGACCCAGTACTTC
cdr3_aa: CASSQRLAGETQYF

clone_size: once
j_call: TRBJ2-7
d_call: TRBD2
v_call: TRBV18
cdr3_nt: TGTGCCAGCTCACCCGGGAGCGGGAGGCTGTACGAGCAGTACTTC
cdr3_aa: CASSPGSGRLYEQYF

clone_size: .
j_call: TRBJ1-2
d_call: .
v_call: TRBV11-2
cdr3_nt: TGTGCCAGCAGCTCTCAGGGGTATGGCTACACCTTC
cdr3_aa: CASSSQGYGYTF

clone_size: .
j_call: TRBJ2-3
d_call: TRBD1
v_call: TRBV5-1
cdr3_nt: TGCGCCAGCAGCTTGCCCGGGACAGGGGGGGCAGATACGCAGTATTTT
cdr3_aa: CASSLPGTGGADTQYF

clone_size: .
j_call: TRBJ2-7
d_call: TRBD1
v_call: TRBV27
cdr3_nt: TGTGCCAGCAGTTCGTCCCGGGACAGGTCCGGGGCCTACGAGCAGTACTTC
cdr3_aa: CASSSSRDRSGAYEQYF

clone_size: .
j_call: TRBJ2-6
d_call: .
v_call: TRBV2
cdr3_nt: TGTGCCAGCAGTACTTACTCTGGGGCCAACGTCCTGACTTTC
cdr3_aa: CASSTYSGANVLTF

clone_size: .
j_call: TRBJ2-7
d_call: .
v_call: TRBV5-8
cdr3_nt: TGTGCCAGCAGCTTGGTAGGGGCGGGGTTCAACGAGCAGTACTTC
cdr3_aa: CASSLVGAGFNEQYF

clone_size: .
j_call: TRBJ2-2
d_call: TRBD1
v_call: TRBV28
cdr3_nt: TGTGCCAGCATCCCTTTGGGACAGATCACCGGGGAGCTGTTTTTT
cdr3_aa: CASIPLGQITGELFF

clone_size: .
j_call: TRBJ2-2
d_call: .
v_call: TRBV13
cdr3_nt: TGTGCCAGCAGCATGTCTCCCCCCCGGGAGACTGGCACCGGGGAGCTGTTTTTT
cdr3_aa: CASSMSPPRETGTGELFF

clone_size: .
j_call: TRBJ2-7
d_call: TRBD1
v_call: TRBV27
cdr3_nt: TGTGCCAGCAGTCTCCGGGACAGGATCGACGAGCAGTACTTC
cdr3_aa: CASSLRDRIDEQYF

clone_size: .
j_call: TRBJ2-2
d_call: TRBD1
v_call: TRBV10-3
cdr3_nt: TGTGCCATCAGTGAGGCCCCCGGGACAGCGAACACCGGGGAGCTGTTTTTT
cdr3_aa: CAISEAPGTANTGELFF

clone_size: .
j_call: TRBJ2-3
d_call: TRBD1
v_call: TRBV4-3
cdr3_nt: TGCGCCAGCAGCCAATCTCGACAGGGATCAGATACGCAGTATTTT
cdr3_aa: CASSQSRQGSDTQYF

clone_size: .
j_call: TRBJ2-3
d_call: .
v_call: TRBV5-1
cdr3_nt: TGCGCCAGCAGCTTCGTGAACGGAGCTAGCACAGATACGCAGTATTTT
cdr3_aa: CASSFVNGASTDTQYF

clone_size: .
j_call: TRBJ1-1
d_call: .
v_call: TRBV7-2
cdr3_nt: TGTGCCAGCAGCTTTAACCGGTGGGAAGCTTTCTTT
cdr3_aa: CASSFNRWEAFF

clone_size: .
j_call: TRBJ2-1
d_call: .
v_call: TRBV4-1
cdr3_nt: TGCGCCAGCAGCCAATTTTATGATGGCAGGGGCCCCTACAATGAGCAGTTCTTC
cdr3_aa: CASSQFYDGRGPYNEQFF

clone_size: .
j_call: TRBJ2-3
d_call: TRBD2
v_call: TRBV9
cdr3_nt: TGTGCCAGCAGCGTACTAATGGGAGGGAGCGCAGATACGCAGTATTTT
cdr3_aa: CASSVLMGGSADTQYF

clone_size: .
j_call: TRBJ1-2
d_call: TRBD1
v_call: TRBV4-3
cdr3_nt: TGCGCCAGCAGCCAAGGGACAGGGGGGAGTGGCTACACCTTC
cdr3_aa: CASSQGTGGSGYTF

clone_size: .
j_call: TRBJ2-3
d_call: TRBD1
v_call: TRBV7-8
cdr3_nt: TGTGCCAGCCGCTCGGGACAGGGATACACAGATACGCAGTATTTT
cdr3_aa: CASRSGQGYTDTQYF

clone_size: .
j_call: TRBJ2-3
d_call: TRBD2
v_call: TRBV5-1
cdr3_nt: TGCGCCAGCAGCTGGCCCCTAGCGGGAGGCGCGGATACGCAGTATTTT
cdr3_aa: CASSWPLAGGADTQYF

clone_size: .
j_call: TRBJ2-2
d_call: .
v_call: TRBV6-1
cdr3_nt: TGTGCCAGCAGTGCAGAGGGAACCGGGGAGCTGTTTTTT
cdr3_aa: CASSAEGTGELFF